This is a list of T cell receptor beta chains from one sample in a study of T-cell memory formation after mild COVID-19. MiXCR, applied by TCRdb to the 5' RACE reads, yields one record per CDR3 protein. Of fewer than 650,000 distinct CDR3 sequences listed, about a fifth are singletons. What was sequenced was PBMCs or a T cell subset sorted from them (not recorded which). The receptors were gathered from an adult woman who had mild COVID-19 (a few samples of this study predate the infection). Cell type and time point are not known. Both conserved end residues are part of each CDR3. A D gene is named only where the DNA matches it firmly. Only part of the rows carry a size: once, few, many, or a class if the clone is expanded.

j_gene	len	abundance	v_gene	d_gene	CDR3aa	CDR3nt
TRBJ2-1	14	few	TRBV12-3/TRBV12-4	NA	CASSTERSYNEQFF	TGTGCCAGCTCGACAGAACGCTCCTACAATGAGCAGTTCTTC
TRBJ2-1	16	NA	TRBV6-5	NA	CASSYRRGHTGNEQFF	TGTGCCAGCAGTTACAGGCGGGGTCACACGGGCAATGAGCAGTTCTTC
TRBJ2-1	10	NA	TRBV20-1	TRBD1	CSARRDRTIF	TGCAGTGCTCGAAGGGACAGGACGATCTTC
TRBJ1-1	15	few	TRBV25-1	NA	CASSEYEGRRTEAFF	TGTGCCAGCAGTGAATATGAGGGAAGGCGGACTGAAGCTTTCTTT
TRBJ1-1	15	NA	TRBV7-8	TRBD1	CASSETGGWGTEAFF	TGTGCCAGCAGCGAGACAGGGGGCTGGGGCACTGAAGCTTTCTTT
TRBJ1-1	13	NA	TRBV6-1	NA	CASSYQEDTEAFF	TGTGCCAGCAGTTATCAGGAGGACACTGAAGCTTTCTTT
TRBJ2-7	16	few	TRBV12-3/TRBV12-4	TRBD2	CASSPLGTSGAYEQYF	TGTGCCAGCAGTCCTCTCGGGACTAGCGGCGCTTACGAGCAGTACTTC
TRBJ2-5	12	NA	TRBV12-3/TRBV12-4	NA	CASTRGPETQYF	TGTGCCAGCACCCGGGGGCCAGAGACCCAGTACTTC
TRBJ2-1	14	few	TRBV24-1	TRBD1	CATSDPGQGHEQFF	TGTGCCACCAGTGACCCTGGACAGGGCCATGAGCAGTTCTTC
TRBJ2-5	16	few	TRBV7-2	TRBD2	CASSLDWDYGQETQYF	TGTGCCAGCAGCTTGGACTGGGACTACGGACAAGAGACCCAGTACTTC
TRBJ1-5	13	NA	TRBV29-1	NA	CSVGYTDNQPQHF	TGCAGCGTTGGGTACACCGACAATCAGCCCCAGCATTTT
TRBJ2-1	17	once	TRBV20-1	TRBD2	CSAREGDRRGVVNEQFF	TGCAGTGCTAGAGAGGGGGATCGGCGGGGGGTCGTCAATGAGCAGTTCTTC
TRBJ1-3	14	NA	TRBV5-1	NA	CASSRPEEGNTIYF	TGCGCCAGCAGCCGACCCGAGGAGGGAAACACCATATATTTT
TRBJ2-1	14	NA	TRBV7-9	NA	CASSFGGAENEQFF	TGTGCCAGCAGCTTTGGAGGGGCGGAAAATGAGCAGTTCTTC
TRBJ2-1	15	NA	TRBV4-1	NA	CASSQPGSTYNEQFF	TGCGCCAGCAGCCAGCCGGGTAGTACCTACAATGAGCAGTTCTTC
TRBJ1-2	15	few	TRBV25-1	NA	CASSDPSGGHYGYTF	TGTGCCAGCAGTGACCCCAGCGGGGGGCACTATGGCTACACCTTC
TRBJ1-4	14	few	TRBV4-2	NA	CASSQQGRGEKLFF	TGTGCCAGCAGCCAGCAGGGCCGCGGTGAAAAACTGTTTTTT
TRBJ2-3	16	few	TRBV20-1	NA	CSARDLTGGSTDTQYF	TGCAGTGCTAGAGATCTCACCGGGGGTAGCACAGATACGCAGTATTTT
TRBJ2-1	15	NA	TRBV11-2	NA	CASSLVAWMGNEQFF	TGTGCCAGCAGCTTAGTGGCTTGGATGGGGAATGAGCAGTTCTTC
TRBJ1-2	14	NA	TRBV12-3/TRBV12-4	NA	CASSFDRRLYGYTF	TGTGCCAGCAGTTTCGACCGGAGGCTATATGGCTACACCTTC
TRBJ2-4	14	NA	TRBV6-6	NA	CASSYSTGKNIQYF	TGTGCCAGCAGTTACTCGACGGGCAAAAACATTCAGTACTTC
TRBJ2-7	14	NA	TRBV29-1	NA	CSVRPGLHSYEQYF	TGCAGCGTCCGCCCGGGACTTCACTCCTACGAGCAGTACTTC
TRBJ1-2	13	few	TRBV27	NA	CASSLMGNGGYTF	TGTGCCAGCAGTTTAATGGGAAATGGCGGCTACACCTTC
TRBJ2-1	15	few	TRBV28	TRBD2	CASSLMAGERNEQFF	TGTGCCAGCAGTTTAATGGCGGGAGAGAGGAATGAGCAGTTCTTC
TRBJ2-7	17	NA	TRBV4-2	NA	CASSQENSVGSSYEQYF	TGTGCCAGCAGCCAAGAGAATTCGGTCGGGAGCTCCTACGAGCAGTACTTC
TRBJ2-7	15	NA	TRBV5-1	NA	CASSENAGVAYEQYF	TGCGCCAGCAGCGAGAACGCAGGGGTAGCCTACGAGCAGTACTTC
TRBJ2-1	14	NA	TRBV5-6	NA	CASSLVLTSFEQFF	TGTGCCAGCAGCTTGGTCCTAACTAGTTTTGAGCAGTTCTTC
TRBJ2-2	16	few	TRBV18	NA	CASSRNGLATTGELFF	TGTGCCAGCTCACGAAACGGACTGGCGACCACCGGGGAGCTGTTTTTT
TRBJ2-3	22	NA	TRBV19	NA	CASSRGVYWDSWGAGREDTQYF	TGTGCCAGTAGCCGAGGGGTTTACTGGGACAGCTGGGGAGCGGGACGAGAAGATACGCAGTATTTT
TRBJ2-7	14	NA	TRBV9	NA	CASSVALGSGEQYF	TGTGCCAGCAGCGTAGCTCTAGGGTCGGGCGAGCAGTACTTC
TRBJ2-2	14	few	TRBV5-1	TRBD1	CASSPTGGAGELFF	TGCGCCAGCAGCCCCACAGGGGGAGCCGGGGAGCTGTTTTTT
TRBJ2-1	18	NA	TRBV7-8	TRBD2	CASSLRAAGGGVYNEQFF	TGTGCCAGCAGCTTACGAGCAGCTGGGGGAGGGGTCTACAATGAGCAGTTCTTC
TRBJ2-7	17	few	TRBV6-5	NA	CASSYGTGIAGVGEQYF	TGTGCCAGCAGTTACGGGACAGGCATAGCGGGAGTCGGCGAGCAGTACTTC
TRBJ1-2	15	few	TRBV5-1	NA	CASSLVGAAANGYTF	TGCGCCAGCAGCTTGGTAGGAGCGGCAGCGAATGGCTACACCTTC
TRBJ1-1	12	few	TRBV29-1	NA	CSVWIGDTEAFF	TGCAGCGTATGGATCGGAGACACTGAAGCTTTCTTT
TRBJ1-2	13	many	TRBV12-3/TRBV12-4	NA	CASSPGQGRSPSF	TGTGCCAGCAGTCCCGGTCAGGGTAGGTCGCCCTCCTTC
TRBJ2-3	17	NA	TRBV5-1	NA	CASSIGKTGLLTDTQYF	TGCGCCAGCAGCATTGGGAAAACTGGACTCCTCACAGATACGCAGTATTTT
TRBJ2-1	13	few	TRBV3-1	TRBD2	CASSRGGNNEQFF	TGTGCCAGCAGCCGGGGGGGGAACAATGAGCAGTTCTTC
TRBJ1-1	12	few	TRBV29-1	NA	CSALSGDTEAFF	TGCAGCGCCTTGTCAGGGGACACTGAAGCTTTCTTT
TRBJ2-1	13	few	TRBV24-1	NA	CATSDLRADEQFF	TGTGCCACCAGTGATTTGCGGGCGGATGAGCAGTTCTTC
TRBJ2-3	14	NA	TRBV20-1	NA	CSARPPISTDTQYF	TGCAGTGCTAGACCACCTATCTCCACAGATACGCAGTATTTT
TRBJ2-6	19	few	TRBV18	TRBD1	CASSVRGTGGNPGANVLTF	TGTGCCAGCTCAGTAAGGGGTACAGGGGGCAACCCTGGGGCCAACGTCCTGACTTTC
TRBJ2-2	15	NA	TRBV5-1	NA	CASSVDRPNTGELFF	TGCGCCAGCAGCGTGGACAGACCGAACACCGGGGAGCTGTTTTTT
TRBJ1-5	15	few	TRBV7-9	NA	CASKAGQARGQPQHF	TGTGCCAGCAAAGCGGGGCAGGCTCGGGGGCAGCCCCAGCATTTT
TRBJ2-5	14	NA	TRBV7-2	TRBD1	CASSEPGQQETQYF	TGTGCCAGCAGCGAACCGGGACAGCAAGAGACCCAGTACTTC
TRBJ2-2	17	few	TRBV2	NA	CASSPRAKGLNTGELFF	TGTGCCAGCAGTCCGCGGGCAAAGGGCCTTAACACCGGGGAGCTGTTTTTT
TRBJ2-7	15	NA	TRBV19	NA	CASSIRRTSSYEQYF	TGTGCCAGTAGTATTAGGCGGACAAGCTCCTACGAGCAGTACTTC
TRBJ2-5	14	NA	TRBV7-9	TRBD2	CASSFPGLVETQYF	TGTGCCAGCAGCTTTCCGGGACTAGTAGAGACCCAGTACTTC
TRBJ2-7	13	many	TRBV7-6	NA	CASSPQGSHEQYF	TGTGCCAGCAGCCCACAGGGTTCCCACGAGCAGTACTTC
TRBJ2-3	17	few	TRBV2	TRBD2	CASSLGLAALSTDTQYF	TGTGCCAGCAGCTTGGGACTAGCGGCCTTAAGCACAGATACGCAGTATTTT
TRBJ1-1	15	few	TRBV7-9	TRBD1	CASSLGTGYRSEAFF	TGTGCCAGCAGCTTAGGGACAGGGTATCGATCTGAAGCTTTCTTT
TRBJ2-7	12	NA	TRBV6-5	NA	CASSYPSDEQYF	TGTGCCAGCAGTTACCCAAGCGACGAGCAGTACTTC
TRBJ2-1	18	few	TRBV6-5	TRBD2	CASSPGLAGGPTYNEQFF	TGTGCCAGCAGTCCGGGACTAGCGGGAGGGCCGACCTACAATGAGCAGTTCTTC
TRBJ2-1	16	NA	TRBV15	TRBD2	CATSRVISGNRNEQFF	TGTGCCACCAGCAGAGTTATAAGCGGGAATAGGAATGAGCAGTTCTTC
TRBJ2-3	12	NA	TRBV5-1	NA	CASSKETDTQYF	TGCGCCAGCAGCAAGGAAACAGATACGCAGTATTTT
TRBJ2-3	17	NA	TRBV5-1	TRBD2	CASSLAGLAGPTDTQYF	TGCGCCAGCAGCTTGGCCGGGCTAGCGGGACCCACAGATACGCAGTATTTT
TRBJ1-1	15	once	TRBV5-1	NA	CASSPSVGLNTEAFF	TGCGCCAGCAGCCCTAGCGTGGGCCTGAACACTGAAGCTTTCTTT
TRBJ2-2	17	once	TRBV12-3/TRBV12-4	TRBD1	CASSESDRGRFTGELFF	TGTGCCAGCAGCGAATCCGACAGGGGGCGCTTCACCGGGGAGCTGTTTTTT
TRBJ2-5	13	NA	TRBV15	NA	CATSRDLKETQYF	TGTGCCACCAGCAGAGATTTAAAAGAGACCCAGTACTTC
TRBJ1-1	14	NA	TRBV12-3/TRBV12-4	TRBD1	CASRSTGGKAEAFF	TGTGCCAGCAGGTCGACAGGGGGCAAGGCTGAAGCTTTCTTT